Listed below are T cell receptor beta chains from one sample, sequenced in a study of OX40 agonist ivuxolimab in advanced cancers. Sequenced by immunoSEQ multiplex PCR; TCRdb stores in-frame clones only, minus some. The sample shows 80,000 or so clones, just under 85% of them seen only once. The sample here was CD4+ or CD8+ T cells sorted from blood, taken in a trial of the OX40 agonist ivuxolimab. The receptor set was obtained from an adult with an advanced solid tumor such as melanoma, head and neck, liver or kidney cancer. The CDR3 runs from the conserved cysteine through the conserved F or W. D genes are given only for firm matches. Some rows have no size entry. The others give once, few or many, or a class for an expanded clone.

>.|TRBD1|TRBV9|TRBJ2-2
TGTGCCAGCTCCCGGACAGGGCCTAACACCGGGGAGCTGTTTTTT
CASSRTGPNTGELFF
>.|.|TRBV5-1|TRBJ2-7
TGCGCCAGCAGCTTGGACTCGACGGCTTTCTCCTACGAGCAGTACTTC
CASSLDSTAFSYEQYF
>.|TRBD1|TRBV19|TRBJ2-3
TGTGCCAGTAGATCAGGGGGAGATACGCAGTATTTT
CASRSGGDTQYF
>.|.|TRBV19|TRBJ2-5
TGTGCCAGTAGCCGGACAAGCTCCCAAGAGACCCAGTACTTC
CASSRTSSQETQYF
>.|.|TRBV4-1|TRBJ1-1
TGCGCCAGCAGCCAAGTAGGAAACAGACACACTGAAGCTTTCTTT
CASSQVGNRHTEAFF
>.|.|TRBV6-1|TRBJ2-4
TGTGCCAGCAGTGAAGAGAGGGGCAGGGGAAACATTCAGTACTTC
CASSEERGRGNIQYF
>.|.|TRBV29-1|TRBJ2-1
TGCAGCGTTGAAGATTTTATGAGCTCCTACAATGAGCAGTTCTTC
CSVEDFMSSYNEQFF
>many|.|TRBV27|TRBJ2-3
TGTGCCAGCAGTGGCAACTTGGGGGATACGCAGTATTTT
CASSGNLGDTQYF
>.|.|TRBV2|TRBJ1-5
TGTGCCAGCAGTGAAGCGCGGAGCAATCAGCCCCAGCATTTT
CASSEARSNQPQHF
>.|.|TRBV10-3|TRBJ2-7
TGTGCCAGTAATCCGGGACACCAGAGCTCCTACGAGCAGTACTTC
CASNPGHQSSYEQYF
>few|TRBD1|TRBV5-1|TRBJ1-6
TGCGCCAGCAGCCCCCGGACAGGTTCGGGGCTGAATTCACCCCTCCACTTT
CASSPRTGSGLNSPLHF
>.|.|TRBV28|TRBJ1-5
TGTGCCAGCAGTTCCGAAGGGGGGAGAGGTCAGCCCCAGCATTTT
CASSSEGGRGQPQHF
>.|.|TRBV2|TRBJ2-1
TGTGCCAGCAACGCCTGGAATGAGCAGTTCTTC
CASNAWNEQFF
>once|TRBD2|TRBV5-3|TRBJ2-4
TGTGCCAGAAGCCCGACTAGCGGAAATACTCTAGCCAAAAACATTCAGTACTTC
CARSPTSGNTLAKNIQYF
>once|.|TRBV7-2|TRBJ2-3
TGTGCCAGCAGCTCCCTTAGCGGACCCACAGATACGCAGTATTTT
CASSSLSGPTDTQYF
>.|.|TRBV2|TRBJ1-1
TGTGCCAGCAGTGAAGCGTCAGGGAACACTGAAGCTTTCTTT
CASSEASGNTEAFF
>.|.|TRBV6-5|TRBJ2-7
TGTGCCAGCCGATTTCAAGATTCGAGCTCCTACGAGCAGTACTTC
CASRFQDSSSYEQYF
>.|.|TRBV4-1|TRBJ2-7
TGCGCCAGCATGCCCATTTTGAGGACCGGCGAGCAGTACTTC
CASMPILRTGEQYF
>.|TRBD1|TRBV7-2|TRBJ1-2
TGTGCCAGCAGCTTAGGGGTAGACAGGGGTGTTGGTGGCTACACCTTC
CASSLGVDRGVGGYTF
>.|.|TRBV29-1|TRBJ2-3
TGCAGCGTTGTATTCCGGGGCCAGATGGATACGCAGTATTTT
CSVVFRGQMDTQYF
>once|.|TRBV6-5|TRBJ2-2
TGTGCCAGCAGTTACTCGGCGTCTATCCTGACCGGGGAGCTGTTTTTT
CASSYSASILTGELFF
>.|.|TRBV7-2|TRBJ2-3
TGTGCCAGCAGCTTAATGGGGTCTCTCACAGATACGCAGTATTTT
CASSLMGSLTDTQYF
>.|.|TRBV5-1|TRBJ2-1
TGCGCCAGCAGCTCCGGGACGATCAGCAATGAGCAGTTCTTC
CASSSGTISNEQFF
>.|.|TRBV2|TRBJ1-6
TGTGCCAGCAGTGAAGCCCGAGGGGAGAATTCACCCCTCCACTTT
CASSEARGENSPLHF
>.|TRBD1|TRBV7-2|TRBJ2-5
TGTGCCAGCAGCCTACAGGGGGGTCAGGAGACCCAGTACTTC
CASSLQGGQETQYF
>.|TRBD2|TRBV5-1|TRBJ2-1
TGCGCCAGCAGCTTGGTGCGGCTAGCGGGAGCAGGCAATGAGCAGTTCTTC
CASSLVRLAGAGNEQFF
>.|.|TRBV28|TRBJ1-6
TGTGCCAGCAGTTTTCGGTATCAAGATTCACCCCTCCACTTT
CASSFRYQDSPLHF
>.|TRBD2|TRBV5-1|TRBJ2-3
TGCGCCAGCAGCTCGGGACTAGCGGGAGGTCGATTCACAGATACGCAGTATTTT
CASSSGLAGGRFTDTQYF
>once|.|TRBV12-5|TRBJ1-1
TGTGCTAGTGGCCGTGCAACAGGAGAATACACTGAAGCTTTCTTT
CASGRATGEYTEAFF
>.|TRBD1|TRBV4-1|TRBJ2-7
TGCGCCAGCAGCCAGGGAGCCGACAGGGTCTCCTACGAGCAGTACTTC
CASSQGADRVSYEQYF
>.|.|TRBV28|TRBJ2-7
TGTGCCAGCAGTTTTGGTCAGGGTAACTACGAGCAGTACTTC
CASSFGQGNYEQYF
>.|TRBD1|TRBV28|TRBJ1-5
TGTGCCAGCAGTTTAACAGGGGTCAATCAGCCCCAGCATTTT
CASSLTGVNQPQHF
>.|TRBD1|TRBV15|TRBJ1-1
TGTGCCACCAGCAGAGGACAGGGAAACACTGAAGCTTTCTTT
CATSRGQGNTEAFF
>.|TRBD2|TRBV2|TRBJ2-5
TGTGCCAGCTGCACCGGGACTAGCGGGAGGAGGTACCAAGAGACCCAGTACTTC
CASCTGTSGRRYQETQYF
>once|.|TRBV4-3|TRBJ2-3
TGCGCCAGCAGCCAAGATAGGCCCGGGGCCGGCACAGATACGCAGTATTTT
CASSQDRPGAGTDTQYF
>few|TRBD2|TRBV10-1|TRBJ2-5
TGCGCCAGCAGTTCGGGCGGGGGGTCCCAAGAGACCCAGTACTTC
CASSSGGGSQETQYF
>.|.|TRBV6-5|TRBJ2-7
TGTGCCAGCAGTTACGGGGCTGGGGTCGAGCAGTACTTC
CASSYGAGVEQYF
>.|.|TRBV5-1|TRBJ2-6
TGCGCCAGCAGCTTGGCCGCGGGCTCTGGGGCCAACGTCCTGACTTTC
CASSLAAGSGANVLTF
>few|.|TRBV4-3|TRBJ2-1
TGCGCCAGCAGCCAGAGCTCCTTCCGAAGGGAGCAGTTCTTC
CASSQSSFRREQFF
>.|.|TRBV2|TRBJ2-5
TGTGCCAGCAGTCCCGGACAGGTTGGGGGGGAGGCCCAGTACTTC
CASSPGQVGGEAQYF
>.|TRBD2|TRBV9|TRBJ2-5
TGTGCCAGCAGTCAGGGGCTAGCGGGGGGGCCCCTGGAGACCCAGTACTTC
CASSQGLAGGPLETQYF
>.|TRBD2|TRBV7-7|TRBJ2-7
TGTGCCAGCAGCCACGGACTAGCGGGAAATGCTCACGAGCAGTACTTC
CASSHGLAGNAHEQYF
>.|.|TRBV6-6|TRBJ2-7
TGTGCCAGCAGTTACTCAGTCGCCACTGACAAGGGCGAGCAGTACTTC
CASSYSVATDKGEQYF
>few|TRBD1|TRBV7-2|TRBJ1-1
TGTGCCAGCAGCTTCGCAGGGGGTGACACTGAAGCTTTCTTT
CASSFAGGDTEAFF
>few|.|TRBV9|TRBJ2-2
TGTGCCAGCAGCGTAGCTCGCGATTTTCGTAACACCGGGGAGCTGTTTTTT
CASSVARDFRNTGELFF
>.|.|TRBV7-2|TRBJ1-6
TGTGCCAGCAGCTTAGAAGCCAGGTCGCATTCACCCCTCCACTTT
CASSLEARSHSPLHF
>.|TRBD2|TRBV19|TRBJ2-5
TGTGCCAGTAGTATCGCGAGGACTAGCGGGCCTCAAGAGACCCAGTACTTC
CASSIARTSGPQETQYF
>.|.|TRBV5-8|TRBJ1-5
TGTGCCAGCAGCTTAGCTCCCGCGGGGGCGAGACAGCCCCAGCATTTT
CASSLAPAGARQPQHF
>.|TRBD2|TRBV5-1|TRBJ2-7
TGCGCCAGCAGCCCCAGGCTAGCGGTGTACGAGCAGTACTTC
CASSPRLAVYEQYF
>.|TRBD1|TRBV15|TRBJ2-3
TGTGCCACCAGCAGAGTGGGACAGAATCTTGATACGCAGTATTTT
CATSRVGQNLDTQYF
>.|.|TRBV15|TRBJ1-2
TGTGCCACCAGCAGGGAATCAGGGTTAGGCTACACCTTC
CATSRESGLGYTF
>.|.|TRBV6-5|TRBJ1-1
TGTGCCAGCAGTTACGCGACAGCCACTGAAGCTTTCTTT
CASSYATATEAFF
>few|.|TRBV7-9|TRBJ1-5
TGTGCCAGCAGCTTAGGAGGGGCTGGTCAGCCCCAGCATTTT
CASSLGGAGQPQHF
>.|.|TRBV29-1|TRBJ1-2
TGCAGCGTTGAAGACAGGTTTAATGGCTACACCTTC
CSVEDRFNGYTF